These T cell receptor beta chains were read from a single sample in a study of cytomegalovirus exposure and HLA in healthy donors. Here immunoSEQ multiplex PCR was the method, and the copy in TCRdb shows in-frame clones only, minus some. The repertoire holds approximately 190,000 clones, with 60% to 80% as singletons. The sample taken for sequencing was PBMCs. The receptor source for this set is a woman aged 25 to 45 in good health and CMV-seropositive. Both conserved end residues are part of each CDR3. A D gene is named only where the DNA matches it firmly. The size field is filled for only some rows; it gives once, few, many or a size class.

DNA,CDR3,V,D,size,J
TGCGCCAGCCGCGGTTTGACAGGAATTGATGAAAAACTGTTTTTT,CASRGLTGIDEKLFF,TRBV5-1,-,-,TRBJ1-4
TGTGCCAGCAGTTCCAGGGGTTTGGGGGCAGATACGCAGTATTTT,CASSSRGLGADTQYF,TRBV6-5,-,-,TRBJ2-3
TGTGCCAGCAGCCGCGAGGTGAGGGGGTGGACCGGGGAGCTGTTTTTT,CASSREVRGWTGELFF,TRBV7-3,-,few,TRBJ2-2
TGCGCCAGCAGCCAAGATGGAGCGGGAACTGGGGCCAACGTCCTGACTTTC,CASSQDGAGTGANVLTF,TRBV4-3,TRBD2,-,TRBJ2-6
TGCAGTTTAACCAGAGGGCAGATGAACACTGAAGCTTTCTTT,CSLTRGQMNTEAFF,TRBV29-1,-,-,TRBJ1-1
TGCAGCGTTAAAACGGGACAGGGGACCACTGAAGCTTTCTTT,CSVKTGQGTTEAFF,TRBV29-1,TRBD1,-,TRBJ1-1
TGTGCCAGCAGTCGACTAGCGGGAGGAATAGATACGCAGTATTTT,CASSRLAGGIDTQYF,TRBV11-2,TRBD2,-,TRBJ2-3
TGTGCCAGCAGTTACTCCCGGGGGGGCGACAATGAGCAGTTCTTC,CASSYSRGGDNEQFF,TRBV6-6,TRBD2,-,TRBJ2-1
TGTGCCAGCAGCTTAAGAAGGGAGCGGGATGAGCAGTTCTTC,CASSLRRERDEQFF,TRBV7-3,-,-,TRBJ2-1
TGTGCCAGCACCCGACAGCCAGTCTCCTACGAGCAGTACTTC,CASTRQPVSYEQYF,TRBV11-2,-,few,TRBJ2-7
TGTGCCAGCAGACTAGCGGGAGGCCCCTACGAGCAGTACTTC,CASRLAGGPYEQYF,TRBV19,TRBD2,-,TRBJ2-7
TGTGCCAGCAGCTTGGTTGCCAGGGCTGAGACCCAGTACTTC,CASSLVARAETQYF,TRBV5-6,-,few,TRBJ2-5
TGTGCCAGCAGCGAACAGGTGGACGAAAAACTGTTTTTT,CASSEQVDEKLFF,TRBV9,-,-,TRBJ1-4
TGTGCCAGCAGCTTAGGAGGACAGTCCTACGAGCAGTACTTC,CASSLGGQSYEQYF,TRBV11-3,-,-,TRBJ2-7
TGTGCCTGGAGGATCAGGGGGCAGGAGGGCTACACCTTC,CAWRIRGQEGYTF,TRBV30,TRBD1,-,TRBJ1-2
TGTGCCAGCAGCCCTACAGGGTTCGGTGAAAAACTGTTTTTT,CASSPTGFGEKLFF,TRBV11-2,-,-,TRBJ1-4
TGTGCCAGCAGTTCCCCCGGAGAGGGTGGCCAGCCCCAGCATTTT,CASSSPGEGGQPQHF,TRBV28,-,-,TRBJ1-5
TGTGCCACCAGCCCCGACAGGGCTATCTACGAGCAGTACTTC,CATSPDRAIYEQYF,TRBV15,TRBD1,-,TRBJ2-7
TGTGCCAGCCGGGACAGGGGAAAAGAGACCCAGTACTTC,CASRDRGKETQYF,TRBV6-1,TRBD1,once,TRBJ2-5
TGTGCCAGCAGTATGGACAGGGCCTATGGCTACACCTTC,CASSMDRAYGYTF,TRBV5-5,TRBD1,-,TRBJ1-2
TGTGCCAGCAGTCCACACCCGACGAACACCGGGGAGCTGTTTTTT,CASSPHPTNTGELFF,TRBV2,-,-,TRBJ2-2
TGCGCCAGCAGCCAAGAGGGGGAACAGGGGGCAGGTGAGCAGTTCTTC,CASSQEGEQGAGEQFF,TRBV4-1,TRBD1,-,TRBJ2-1
TGTGCCAGCTCACCAATCAGCCTAGCGGGACAGGTAACAGATACGCAGTATTTT,CASSPISLAGQVTDTQYF,TRBV18,-,once,TRBJ2-3
TGTGCCAGCAGCCCGCGGGACAATCAGCCCCAGCATTTT,CASSPRDNQPQHF,TRBV7-9,-,-,TRBJ1-5
TGTGCCAGCATCATGGGGGCCGCGGGAGGCCCTGAGCAGTTCTTC,CASIMGAAGGPEQFF,TRBV28,TRBD2,-,TRBJ2-1
TGTGCCAGCAGTGGGGACAATTTCCGAGGCGGCTACACCTTC,CASSGDNFRGGYTF,TRBV2,-,-,TRBJ1-2
TGTGCCTGGAGCGGGAGGGCTAATGAGCAGTTCTTC,CAWSGRANEQFF,TRBV30,TRBD2,-,TRBJ2-1